This entry is about one TCR beta chain. V was shortened by 3 bases and J by 0 bases, with 9 bases between the two germline ends. Germline assignment: CDR1 KGHSH and CDR2 LQKENI. This CDR3 has 16 amino acids. The sample belongs to a study of blood T cell repertoires in COVID-19. On the study more broadly: The United States, Italy and Spain were the sources of the acute and convalescent COVID-19 samples. PBMCs, B-cell-depleted T cells, or T cells were the source of the cDNA or gDNA that made up the material.

Original handling: Amplifying reference gene primers gave estimates of nucleated cell counts. Sequencing was performed with immunoSEQ multiplex PCR; in TCRdb, only in-frame clones are kept and a portion is missing. V and J calls and clone size are given by that table; D and trimming were obtained from the DNA. The table lists around 100,000 clones, approximately 88% of them singletons. This TCR was recovered from a woman aged 70-85 years with acute or convalescent COVID-19. The chain recombines TRBV18 with TRBJ2-6; D call uncertain. Sequencing was done on a sample of peripheral blood. CDR3: CASSPSPGSGANVLTF. The CDR3 DNA follows: TGTGCCAGCTCACCGAGCCCGGGCTCTGGGGCCAACGTCCTGACTTTC.